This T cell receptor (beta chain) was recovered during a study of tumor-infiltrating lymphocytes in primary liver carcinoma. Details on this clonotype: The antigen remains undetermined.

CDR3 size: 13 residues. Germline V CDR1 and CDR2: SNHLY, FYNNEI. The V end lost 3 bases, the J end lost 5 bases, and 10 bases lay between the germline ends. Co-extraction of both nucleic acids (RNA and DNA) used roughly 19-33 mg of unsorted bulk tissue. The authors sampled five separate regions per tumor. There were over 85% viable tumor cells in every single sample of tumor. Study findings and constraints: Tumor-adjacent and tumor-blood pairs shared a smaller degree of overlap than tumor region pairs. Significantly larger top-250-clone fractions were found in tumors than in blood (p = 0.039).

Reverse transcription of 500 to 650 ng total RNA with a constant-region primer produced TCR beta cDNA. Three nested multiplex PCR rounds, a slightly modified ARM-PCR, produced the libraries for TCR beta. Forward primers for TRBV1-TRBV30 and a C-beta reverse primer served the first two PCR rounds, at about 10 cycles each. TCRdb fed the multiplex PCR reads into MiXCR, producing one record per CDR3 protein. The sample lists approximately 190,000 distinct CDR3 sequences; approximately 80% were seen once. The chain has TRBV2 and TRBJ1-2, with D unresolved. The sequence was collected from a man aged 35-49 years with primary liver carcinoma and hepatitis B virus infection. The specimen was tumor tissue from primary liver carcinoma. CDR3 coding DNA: TGTGCCAGCAGTGACCTACGGACTTATGGCTACACCTTC. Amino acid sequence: CASSDLRTYGYTF.